In its sample, the clone carrying this T cell receptor (beta chain) was seen once. Its target is not known. This entry is derived from a study of cytomegalovirus exposure and HLA in healthy donors. V shed 4 bases and J 7 bases; nucleotides not matched to a gene: 10. Germline CDR1 and CDR2: SNHLY and FYNNEI. The CDR3 consists of 15 residues. Study results and limitations: The investigators catalogued 164 TCR beta chains as cytomegalovirus-associated. Earlier results showed most TCR beta V segments being productive about 87% or about 30% of the time. An analysis was carried out at a later point. It showed that HLA-associated TCR beta chains were more clonally expanded than equally common non-associated chains.

The PCR used 60 Vbeta and 13 Jbeta primers. Per the study methods: An analysis that came later counted 73 million or so unique TCR beta chains, 10 million to 11 million shared. Assay: immunoSEQ multiplex PCR; the TCRdb copy retains only in-frame clones and omits some. That table supplies the V and J calls and clone size; D and trimming were determined from the DNA. Of 150,000 to 200,000 clones in the sample, roughly three quarters are singletons; the top ten hold roughly 7.3%. Source material: PBMCs. The clonotype was recovered from a male donor in good health and CMV-seropositive. The chain joins TRBV2 to TRBJ1-5, with 7 bases matching TRBD1. CDR3 residues: CASSVNAGGVQPQHF. In nucleotides, the CDR3 is TGTGCCAGCAGTGTAAATGCAGGGGGAGTCCAGCCCCAGCATTTT.